Shown below are 9 T cell receptor beta chains from a single sample sequenced in a study of CD8 T cells in Susac syndrome. With random hexamers, reverse transcription was performed on 0.5 to 1 ug of RNA. TCRdb reanalysed the immunoSEQ multiplex PCR reads using MiXCR and keeps one entry per CDR3 protein. Here the sample spans 150,000 or so distinct CDR3 sequences, around 95% being singletons. Sequencing used CD4+ T cells from PBMCs. These receptors originate from a human donor in good health.

In nucleotides, the CDR3 is TGTGCCAGCAGCCCCCCCGCCGGGCTCGGCTACACCTTC. Its translation: CASSPPAGLGYTF. The chain recombines TRBV5-4 with TRBJ1-2; D ambiguous. The V end lost 4 bases, the J end lost 8 bases, and 15 bases lay between the germline ends. The CDR3 length is 13 residues. The germline V gene has CDR1 SGHNT and CDR2 YYREEE (reference sequence).

The table lists this clonotype with a few counts. This chain uses TRBV20-1 with TRBJ1-6; D is ambiguous. Trimming took 5 bases from V and 7 from J, leaving 12 bases between them. Germline CDR1 reads DFQATT; CDR2 reads SNEGSKA (reference sequence). CDR3 length: 13 residues. The DNA for the CDR3 is TGCAGTGCTCGAAGGACGGACAATTCACCCCTCCACTTT. Its translation is CSARRTDNSPLHF.

The chain recombines TRBV11-2 with TRBJ2-1, with 9 bases that match TRBD2. Germline-derived CDR1 and CDR2 are SGHAT and FQNNGV. Trimming took 5 bases from V and 8 from J; bases not matched to a gene: 10. This CDR3 is built from 15 residues. CDR3 in amino acids: CASSQTGGGVYEQFF. Here the CDR3 DNA reads TGTGCCAGCAGCCAGACTGGCGGGGGGGTCTATGAGCAGTTCTTC.

The sample holds a few counts of this clonotype. The chain employs TRBV2 and TRBJ2-5; D ambiguous. The CDR3 sequence is 11 residues long. The V gene's germline CDR1 is SNHLY and CDR2 FYNNEI. V lost 4 bases and J lost 4, with 4 bases in between. CDR3 amino acids: CASSVRETQYF. CDR3 sequence (DNA): TGTGCCAGCAGTGTTCGAGAGACCCAGTACTTC.

The rearrangement links TRBV14 to TRBJ2-3; TRBD2 agrees at 7 bases. CDR1 SGHDN and CDR2 FVKESK come from the germline V gene. Losses at the gene ends were 4 bases for V and 0 bases for J; bases not matched to a gene: 10. This CDR3 has 17 amino acids. CDR3: CASSPAGRTESTDTQYF. In DNA, the CDR3 is TGTGCCAGCAGCCCCGCCGGGAGGACGGAAAGCACAGATACGCAGTATTTT.

The gene calls are TRBV5-4 and TRBJ1-2; TRBD1 might be the D (6 bases). The CDR3 spans 13 residues. V was pared by 1 base and J by 4 bases, with 8 bases between. Germline CDR1 and CDR2: SGHNT and YYREEE (reference sequence). CDR3 region: CASSLTDSYGYTF. CDR3 in DNA: TGTGCCAGCAGCTTGACGGACAGCTATGGCTACACCTTC.

The chain combines TRBV4-3 with TRBJ1-2; D is ambiguous. V was shortened by 0 bases and J by 8 bases, with 13 bases between the two germline ends. There are 14 residues in the CDR3. Germline V gives CDR1 LGHNA, CDR2 YSLEER. The CDR3 nucleotides read TGCGCCAGCAGCCAAGAGTGGGGAAGAGGCGGCTACACCTTC. Its protein product is CASSQEWGRGGYTF.

The genes are TRBV20-1 and TRBJ1-6; no clear D. Deletions cut 1 base from V and 4 bases from J, with 8 bases between. The germline V gene has CDR1 DFQATT and CDR2 SNEGSKA (reference sequence). The CDR3 length is 14 residues. The DNA of the CDR3 is TGCAGTGCTAGAGCCGGGCCGTATAATTCACCCCTCCACTTT. Translated, it gives CSARAGPYNSPLHF.

The genes are TRBV7-3 and TRBJ2-6; D possibly matches TRBD1 or TRBD2 (5 bases each). The length of the CDR3 is 15 residues. Trimming cost V 5 bases and J 2 bases, with 10 bases left between them. CDR1 and CDR2 (germline): SGHTA, FQGTGA. The CDR3 nucleotides are TGTGCCAGCAGCCCCGGGACGCCTGGGGCCAACGTCCTGACTTTC. Translated, it gives CASSPGTPGANVLTF.